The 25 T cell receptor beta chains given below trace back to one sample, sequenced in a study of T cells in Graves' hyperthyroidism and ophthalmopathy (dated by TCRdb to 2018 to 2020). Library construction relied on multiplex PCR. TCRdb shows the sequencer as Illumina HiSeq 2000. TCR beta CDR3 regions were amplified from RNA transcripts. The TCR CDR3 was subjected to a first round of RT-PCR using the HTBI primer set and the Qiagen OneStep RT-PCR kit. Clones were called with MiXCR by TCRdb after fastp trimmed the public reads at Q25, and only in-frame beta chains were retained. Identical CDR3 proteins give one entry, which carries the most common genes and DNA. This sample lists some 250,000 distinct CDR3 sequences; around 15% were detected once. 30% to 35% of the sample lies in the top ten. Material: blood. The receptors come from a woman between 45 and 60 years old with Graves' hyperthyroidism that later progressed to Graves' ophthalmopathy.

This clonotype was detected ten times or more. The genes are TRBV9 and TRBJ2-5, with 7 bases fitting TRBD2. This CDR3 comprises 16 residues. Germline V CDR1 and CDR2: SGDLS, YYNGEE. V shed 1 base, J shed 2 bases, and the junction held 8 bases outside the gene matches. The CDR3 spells CASSVQAAGDQETQYF. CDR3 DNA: TGTGCCAGCAGCGTACAGGCGGCGGGAGATCAAGAGACCCAGTACTTC.

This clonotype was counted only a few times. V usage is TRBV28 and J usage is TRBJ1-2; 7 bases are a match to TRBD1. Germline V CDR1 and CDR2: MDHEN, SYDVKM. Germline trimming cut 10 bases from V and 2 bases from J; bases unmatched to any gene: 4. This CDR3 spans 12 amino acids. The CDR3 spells CAIKGQNYGYTF. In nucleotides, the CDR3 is TGTGCCATCAAGGGACAGAACTATGGCTACACCTTC.

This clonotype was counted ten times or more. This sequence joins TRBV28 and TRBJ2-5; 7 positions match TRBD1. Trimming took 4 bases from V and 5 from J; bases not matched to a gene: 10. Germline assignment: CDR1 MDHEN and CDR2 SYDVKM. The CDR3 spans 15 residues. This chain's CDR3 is CASSSPGGLGETQYF. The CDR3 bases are TGTGCCAGCAGTTCACCAGGGGGTCTAGGGGAGACCCAGTACTTC.

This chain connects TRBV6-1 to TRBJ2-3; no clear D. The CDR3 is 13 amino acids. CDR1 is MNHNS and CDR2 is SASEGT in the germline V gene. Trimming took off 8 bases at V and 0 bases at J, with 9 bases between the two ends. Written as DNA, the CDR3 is TGTGCCAGCCAAAAACGCAGCACAGATACGCAGTATTTT. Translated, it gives CASQKRSTDTQYF.

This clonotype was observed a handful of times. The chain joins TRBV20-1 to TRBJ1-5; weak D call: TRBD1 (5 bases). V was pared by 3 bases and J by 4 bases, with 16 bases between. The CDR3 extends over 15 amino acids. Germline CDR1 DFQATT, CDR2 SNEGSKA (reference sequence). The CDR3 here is CSARSWGSTNQPQHF. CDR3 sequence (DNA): TGCAGTGCTAGGTCCTGGGGCAGCACTAATCAGCCCCAGCATTTT.

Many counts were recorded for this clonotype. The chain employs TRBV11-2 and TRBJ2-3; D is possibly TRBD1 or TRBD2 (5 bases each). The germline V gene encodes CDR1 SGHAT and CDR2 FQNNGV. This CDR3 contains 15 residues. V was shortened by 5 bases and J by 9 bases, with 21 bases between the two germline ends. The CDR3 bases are TGTGCCAGCAGCCAGGGAGCGGACCCACATGGCACGCAGTATTTT. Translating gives CASSQGADPHGTQYF.

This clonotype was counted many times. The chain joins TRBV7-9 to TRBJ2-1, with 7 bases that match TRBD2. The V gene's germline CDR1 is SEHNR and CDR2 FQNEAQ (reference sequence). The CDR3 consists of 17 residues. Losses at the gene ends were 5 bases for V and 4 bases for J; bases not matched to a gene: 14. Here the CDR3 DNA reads TGTGCCAGCAGCCTGCCGAGGGGCGGGAGACAGTACAATGAGCAGTTCTTC. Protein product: CASSLPRGGRQYNEQFF.

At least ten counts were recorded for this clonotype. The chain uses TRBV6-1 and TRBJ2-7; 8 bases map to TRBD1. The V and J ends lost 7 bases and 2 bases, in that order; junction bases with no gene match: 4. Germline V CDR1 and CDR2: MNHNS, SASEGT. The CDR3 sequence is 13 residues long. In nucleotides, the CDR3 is TGTGCCAGCAATACAGGGGGGACCTACGAGCAGTACTTC. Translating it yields CASNTGGTYEQYF.

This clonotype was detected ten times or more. The CDR3 DNA reads TGTGCCAGCAGTTGCGCCCTTGGACGGGGGGTCGGGCAGCCCCAGCATTTT. Translating it yields CASSCALGRGVGQPQHF. This chain joins TRBV6-8 and TRBJ1-5; D is possibly TRBD1 (5 bases). CDR1 is MNHGY and CDR2 is SAAAGT in the germline V gene. Between the trimmed V and J ends, which lost 4 bases and 7 bases, there was a span of 23 bases. This CDR3 is built from 17 residues.

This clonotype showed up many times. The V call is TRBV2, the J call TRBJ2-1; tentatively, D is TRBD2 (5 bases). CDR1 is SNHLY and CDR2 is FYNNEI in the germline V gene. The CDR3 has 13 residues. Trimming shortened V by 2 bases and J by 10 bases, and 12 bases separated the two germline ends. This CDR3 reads CASSEPAVWEQFF. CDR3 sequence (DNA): TGTGCCAGCAGTGAACCAGCGGTCTGGGAGCAGTTCTTC.

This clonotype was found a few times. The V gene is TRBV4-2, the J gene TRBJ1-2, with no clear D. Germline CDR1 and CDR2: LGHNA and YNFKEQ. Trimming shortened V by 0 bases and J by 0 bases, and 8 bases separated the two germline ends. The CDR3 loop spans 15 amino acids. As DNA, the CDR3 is TGTGCCAGCAGCCAAGAACTGGCCTCTAACTATGGCTACACCTTC. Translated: CASSQELASNYGYTF.

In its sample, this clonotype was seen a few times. The CDR3 loop reads CASSLRLDYGYTF. In DNA, the CDR3 is TGTGCCAGCAGCTTAAGGTTAGACTATGGCTACACCTTC. The chain joins TRBV5-4 to TRBJ1-2; the D is unclear. Between the trimmed V and J ends, which lost 2 bases and 3 bases, there was a span of 8 bases. CDR1 is SGHNT and CDR2 is YYREEE in the germline V gene (reference sequence). The CDR3 sequence is 13 residues long.

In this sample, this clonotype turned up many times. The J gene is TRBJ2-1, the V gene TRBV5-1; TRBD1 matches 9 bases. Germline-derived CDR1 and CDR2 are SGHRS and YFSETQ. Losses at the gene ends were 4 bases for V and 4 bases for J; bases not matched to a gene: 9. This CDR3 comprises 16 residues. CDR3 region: CASSLMDRGPYNEQFF. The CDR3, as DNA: TGCGCCAGCAGCCTCATGGACAGGGGCCCGTACAATGAGCAGTTCTTC.

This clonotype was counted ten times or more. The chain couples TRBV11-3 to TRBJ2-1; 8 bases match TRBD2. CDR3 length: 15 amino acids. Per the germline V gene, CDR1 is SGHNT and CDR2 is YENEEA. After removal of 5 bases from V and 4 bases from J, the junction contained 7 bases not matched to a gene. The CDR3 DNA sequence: TGTGCCAGCAGCCGCCGGGAGGGGGGGTACAATGAGCAGTTCTTC. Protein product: CASSRREGGYNEQFF.

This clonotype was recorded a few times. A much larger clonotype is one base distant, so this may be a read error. CDR3 sequence reads: CASSSLTTWWASEQFF. CDR3 DNA: TGTGCCAGCAGTTCCCTTACTACATGGTGGGCCAGTGAGCAGTTCTTC. This sequence joins TRBV2 and TRBJ2-1, with D unresolved. This CDR3 spans 16 amino acids. Trimming cost V 5 bases and J 9 bases, with 23 bases left between them. From germline, CDR1 is SNHLY and CDR2 FYNNEI.

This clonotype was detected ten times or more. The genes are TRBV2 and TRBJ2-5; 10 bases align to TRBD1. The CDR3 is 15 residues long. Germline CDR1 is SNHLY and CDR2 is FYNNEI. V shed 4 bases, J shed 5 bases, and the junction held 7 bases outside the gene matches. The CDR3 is CASSGLDRGMETQYF. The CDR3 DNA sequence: TGTGCCAGCAGTGGGCTGGACAGGGGGATGGAGACCCAGTACTTC.

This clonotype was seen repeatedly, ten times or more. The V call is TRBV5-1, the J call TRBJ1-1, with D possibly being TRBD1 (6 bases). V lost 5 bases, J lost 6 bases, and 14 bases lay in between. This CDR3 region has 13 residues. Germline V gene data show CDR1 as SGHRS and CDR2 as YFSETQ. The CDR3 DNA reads TGCGCCAGCAGTCGAATCAGGGGATCTGAAGCTTTCTTT. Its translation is CASSRIRGSEAFF.

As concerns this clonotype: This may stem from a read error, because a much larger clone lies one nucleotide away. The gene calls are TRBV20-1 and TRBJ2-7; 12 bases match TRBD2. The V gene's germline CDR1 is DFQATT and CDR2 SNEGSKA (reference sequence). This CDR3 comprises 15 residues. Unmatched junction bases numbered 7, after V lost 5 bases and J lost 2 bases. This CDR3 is CSARSRLAGAYEQYF. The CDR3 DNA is TGCAGTGCTCGTTCTCGACTAGCGGGAGCCTACGAGCAGTACTTC.

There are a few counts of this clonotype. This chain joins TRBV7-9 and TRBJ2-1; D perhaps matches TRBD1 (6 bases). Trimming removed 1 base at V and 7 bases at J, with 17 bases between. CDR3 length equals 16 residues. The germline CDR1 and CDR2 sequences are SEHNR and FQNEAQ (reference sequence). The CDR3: CASSLERSPTGNEQFF. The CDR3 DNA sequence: TGTGCCAGCAGCTTAGAAAGATCCCCAACAGGGAATGAGCAGTTCTTC.

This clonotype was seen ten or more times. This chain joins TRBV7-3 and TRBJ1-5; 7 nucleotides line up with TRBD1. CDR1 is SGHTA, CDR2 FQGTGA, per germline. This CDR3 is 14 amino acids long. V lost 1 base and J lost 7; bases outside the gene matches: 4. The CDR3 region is CASSLSPGGQPQHF. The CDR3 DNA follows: TGTGCCAGCAGCTTAAGCCCAGGGGGACAGCCCCAGCATTTT.

For the CDR3, the DNA is TGCGCCAGCAGCCAAACCCCCTTAACCGGGGAGCTGTTTTTT. Its translation is CASSQTPLTGELFF. The chain carries TRBV4-1 and TRBJ2-2; D gene ambiguous. V shed 2 bases and J shed 5 bases, with 9 bases lying between them. The CDR3 length is 14 residues. Germline CDR1 and CDR2: MGHRA and YSYEKL.

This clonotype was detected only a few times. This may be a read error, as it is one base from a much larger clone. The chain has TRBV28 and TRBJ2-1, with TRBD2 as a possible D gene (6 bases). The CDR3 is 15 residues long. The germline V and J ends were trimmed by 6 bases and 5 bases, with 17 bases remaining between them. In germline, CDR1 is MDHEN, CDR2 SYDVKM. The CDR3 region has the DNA TGTGCCAGCAGATCCCGGGGGTATTCCCACAATGAGCAGTTCTTC. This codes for CASRSRGYSHNEQFF.

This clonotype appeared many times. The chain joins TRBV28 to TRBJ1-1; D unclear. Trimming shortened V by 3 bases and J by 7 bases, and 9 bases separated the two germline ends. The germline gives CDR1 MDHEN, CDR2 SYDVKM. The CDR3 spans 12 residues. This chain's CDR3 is CASSLAISEAFF. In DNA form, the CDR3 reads TGTGCCAGCAGTTTGGCCATCAGTGAAGCTTTCTTT.

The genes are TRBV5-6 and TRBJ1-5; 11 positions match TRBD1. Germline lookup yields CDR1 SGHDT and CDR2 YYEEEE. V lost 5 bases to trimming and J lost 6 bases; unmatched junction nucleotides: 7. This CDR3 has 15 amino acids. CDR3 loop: CASSRGTGGFQPQHF. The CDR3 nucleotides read TGTGCCAGCAGTCGCGGGACAGGGGGTTTTCAGCCCCAGCATTTT.

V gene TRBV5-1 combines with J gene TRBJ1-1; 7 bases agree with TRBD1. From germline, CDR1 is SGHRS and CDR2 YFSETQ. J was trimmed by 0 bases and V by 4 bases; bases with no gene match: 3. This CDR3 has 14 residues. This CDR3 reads CASSEGAMNTEAFF. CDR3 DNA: TGCGCCAGCAGCGAGGGGGCGATGAACACTGAAGCTTTCTTT.